This TCR beta chain was retrieved from a study of shared T cell receptors in the human thymus. This CDR3 contains 13 residues. The V gene lost 3 bases and the J gene lost 5 bases, with 9 bases spanning the gap. Per the germline V gene, CDR1 is SGHRS and CDR2 is YFSETQ. Profiling relied on immunoSEQ multiplex PCR, and the TCRdb table lists in-frame clones only, not all of them. The data contain approximately 730,000 clones, around 85% of them singletons. The sample was also reused in another study, on human thymus T cells.

The chain is built from TRBV5-1 and TRBJ1-5; D is possibly TRBD1 (5 bases). The receptor was isolated from a girl under three years old with a congenital heart defect. The sample taken for sequencing was thymocytes. Written as DNA, the CDR3 is TGCGCCAGCAGCTGGGGGGTAGATCAGCCCCAGCATTTT. Translation gives CASSWGVDQPQHF. Full variable domain (outside the CDR3, taken from reference TRBV5-1 and TRBJ1-5): KAGVTQTPRYLIKTRGQQVTLSCSPISGHRSVSWYQQTPGQGLQFLFEYFSETQRNKGNFPGRFSGRQFSNSRSEMNVSTLELGDSALYLCASSWGVDQPQHFGDGTRLSIL.